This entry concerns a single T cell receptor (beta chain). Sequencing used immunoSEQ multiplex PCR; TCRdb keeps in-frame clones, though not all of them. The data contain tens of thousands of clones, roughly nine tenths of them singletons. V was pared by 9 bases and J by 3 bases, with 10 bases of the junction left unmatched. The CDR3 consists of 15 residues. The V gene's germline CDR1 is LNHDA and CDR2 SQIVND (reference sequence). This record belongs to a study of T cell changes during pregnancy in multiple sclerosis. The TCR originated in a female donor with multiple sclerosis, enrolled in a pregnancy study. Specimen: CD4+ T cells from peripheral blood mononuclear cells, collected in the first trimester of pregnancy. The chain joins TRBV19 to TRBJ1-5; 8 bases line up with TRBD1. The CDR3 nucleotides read TGTGCCAGCAAGACAGGACAGGGCGCCAATCAGCCCCAGCATTTT. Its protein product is CASKTGQGANQPQHF.